These T cell receptor beta chains were read from a single sample in a study of blood T cell repertoires in COVID-19. Profiling relied on immunoSEQ multiplex PCR, and the TCRdb table lists in-frame clones only, not all of them. Of around 250,000 clones listed, more than 80% are singletons. The sequenced sample consisted of peripheral blood. All receptors come from a man aged 30 to 45 who had recovered from COVID-19. The CDR3 runs from the conserved cysteine through the conserved F or W. Each record gives: clone size, J gene, D gene, V gene, CDR3 protein, CDR3 DNA. The D gene is left open where the match is weak. Only part of the rows carry a size: once, few, many, or a class if the clone is expanded.

.,TRBJ1-2,TRBD1,TRBV7-2,CASSPTAGQDNTF,TGTGCCAGCAGTCCAACGGCCGGACAGGACAACACCTTC
few,TRBJ1-1,.,TRBV27,CASTSIGGPLNTEAFF,TGTGCCAGCACCTCCATCGGGGGGCCGCTGAACACTGAAGCTTTCTTT
.,TRBJ1-1,TRBD1,TRBV6-1,CASSEQGVGTEAFF,TGTGCCAGCAGTGAACAGGGGGTAGGCACTGAAGCTTTCTTT
.,TRBJ2-7,.,TRBV11-3,CASSGRTGRISYEQYF,TGTGCCAGCAGCGGCCGGACGGGGAGAATTTCCTACGAGCAGTACTTC
once,TRBJ2-7,.,TRBV20-1,CSALDSYEQYF,TGCAGTGCTCTAGACAGCTACGAGCAGTACTTC
few,TRBJ1-6,TRBD1,TRBV7-8,CASSFGTAASYNSPLHF,TGTGCCAGCAGCTTCGGGACAGCCGCCTCCTATAATTCACCCCTCCACTTT
.,TRBJ1-1,.,TRBV7-2,CASSLVGRDTEAFF,TGTGCCAGCAGCTTAGTGGGCAGGGACACTGAAGCTTTCTTT
.,TRBJ2-1,.,TRBV5-5,CASSLVLRGGEQFF,TGTGCCAGCAGCTTGGTTCTACGTGGCGGTGAGCAGTTCTTC
.,TRBJ1-5,.,TRBV29-1,CSVIEGGNQPQHF,TGCAGCGTTATCGAGGGAGGCAATCAGCCCCAGCATTTT
.,TRBJ1-6,TRBD1,TRBV6-5,CASSYGQGADSPLHF,TGTGCCAGCAGTTACGGTCAGGGGGCGGATTCACCCCTCCACTTT
.,TRBJ2-7,.,TRBV18,CASSPQGGPQEQYF,TGTGCCAGCTCCCCCCAGGGGGGACCCCAGGAGCAGTACTTC
few,TRBJ1-2,.,TRBV6-6,CASTQAAERVSGYTF,TGTGCCAGCACCCAGGCGGCGGAGAGGGTGTCTGGCTACACCTTC
.,TRBJ2-1,.,TRBV7-9,CASSLVGVSPYNEQFF,TGTGCCAGCAGCTTAGTCGGGGTATCACCCTACAATGAGCAGTTCTTC
.,TRBJ2-3,.,TRBV3-1/TRBV3-2,CASSHADTQYF,TGTGCCAGCAGCCACGCAGATACGCAGTATTTT
.,TRBJ1-5,TRBD1,TRBV10-3,CAISTGGGNQPQHF,TGTGCCATCTCTACAGGGGGTGGCAATCAGCCCCAGCATTTT
.,TRBJ1-2,.,TRBV27,CASSFQGLYGYTF,TGTGCCAGCAGTTTCCAGGGGCTCTATGGCTACACCTTC
few,TRBJ2-1,TRBD2,TRBV24-1,CATSDWTSGGPYNEQFF,TGTGCCACCAGTGATTGGACTAGCGGGGGTCCCTACAATGAGCAGTTCTTC
once,TRBJ1-4,TRBD1,TRBV7-9,CASSLGSGGLISNEKLFF,TGTGCCAGCAGCTTAGGATCAGGGGGACTGATATCTAATGAAAAACTGTTTTTT
.,TRBJ2-5,TRBD1,TRBV5-1,CASSLIGDSQKRETQYF,TGCGCCAGCAGCTTAATAGGGGACAGTCAAAAGCGGGAGACCCAGTACTTC
once,TRBJ2-7,TRBD1,TRBV9,CASSTQGARFGEQYF,TGTGCCAGCAGCACGCAGGGGGCGCGTTTTGGCGAGCAGTACTTC
.,TRBJ1-5,.,TRBV2,CASSPALDQPQHF,TGTGCCAGCTCCCCAGCCCTAGATCAGCCCCAGCATTTT
.,TRBJ2-7,.,TRBV30,CAWVGSGGSQYF,TGTGCCTGGGTAGGGTCCGGGGGATCCCAGTACTTC
.,TRBJ2-1,.,TRBV3-1/TRBV3-2,CASSQDLSEQFF,TGTGCCAGCAGCCAAGATCTTAGTGAGCAGTTCTTC
.,TRBJ2-7,TRBD2,TRBV19,CASSIRTSGTYEQYF,TGTGCCAGTAGTATAAGGACTAGCGGAACCTACGAGCAGTACTTC
.,TRBJ2-7,TRBD2,TRBV6-5,CASSYSVLAGSYEQYF,TGTGCCAGCAGTTACTCGGTTCTAGCGGGCTCCTACGAGCAGTACTTC
.,TRBJ2-3,.,TRBV15,CATSRETESTQYF,TGTGCCACCAGCAGAGAAACAGAAAGTACGCAGTATTTT
.,TRBJ1-1,.,TRBV12-3/TRBV12-4,CASSTTTEAFF,TGTGCCAGCAGTACAACCACTGAAGCTTTCTTT
.,TRBJ2-5,TRBD2,TRBV10-2,CASSETSGGTQYF,TGCGCCAGCAGTGAGACTAGCGGGGGGACCCAGTACTTC
.,TRBJ2-2,.,TRBV30,CAWSYFVTGELFF,TGTGCCTGGAGTTACTTTGTCACCGGGGAGCTGTTTTTT
.,TRBJ2-5,TRBD1,TRBV6-1,CASSDSGTVQETQYF,TGTGCCAGCAGTGATAGTGGGACAGTCCAAGAGACCCAGTACTTC
few,TRBJ1-6,TRBD1,TRBV18,CASSPPGGLGSSPLHF,TGTGCCAGCTCACCTCCAGGGGGGCTAGGGAGTTCACCCCTCCACTTT
.,TRBJ2-1,TRBD2,TRBV10-1,CASSSSGGAYNEQFF,TGCGCCAGCAGCTCAAGCGGGGGGGCCTACAATGAGCAGTTCTTC
.,TRBJ1-2,TRBD1,TRBV6-5,CASSIPGQGAYGYTF,TGTGCCAGCAGTATTCCGGGACAGGGGGCCTATGGCTACACCTTC
.,TRBJ1-2,TRBD1,TRBV5-8,CASSFGARAMGQNLNYGYTF,TGTGCCAGCAGCTTCGGTGCCCGGGCCATGGGACAGAATTTAAACTATGGCTACACCTTC
.,TRBJ2-1,TRBD2,TRBV5-1,CASSPFGTSGNNEQFF,TGCGCCAGCAGCCCGTTCGGGACTAGCGGCAACAATGAGCAGTTCTTC
.,TRBJ1-1,.,TRBV18,CASSPPRGHNTEAFF,TGTGCCAGCTCACCACCTCGGGGACATAACACTGAAGCTTTCTTT
.,TRBJ2-5,.,TRBV5-1,CASSLAGLGASETQYF,TGCGCCAGCAGCTTGGCCGGGTTAGGGGCGTCAGAGACCCAGTACTTC
.,TRBJ2-7,TRBD1,TRBV25-1,CASSPGTGTYEQYF,TGTGCCAGCAGCCCCGGGACAGGGACCTACGAGCAGTACTTC
.,TRBJ2-3,.,TRBV18,CASSPPSSDTQYF,TGTGCCAGCTCACCGCCTAGCTCAGATACGCAGTATTTT
.,TRBJ2-7,.,TRBV6-5,CASGRSYEQYF,TGTGCCAGCGGCAGAAGCTACGAGCAGTACTTC
.,TRBJ1-1,.,TRBV19,CASNYRENTEAFF,TGTGCCAGTAATTACAGGGAGAACACTGAAGCTTTCTTT
.,TRBJ2-3,TRBD2,TRBV19,CASSIEPAGADTQYF,TGTGCCAGTAGTATTGAACCAGCGGGGGCAGATACGCAGTATTTT
.,TRBJ1-4,TRBD1,TRBV5-1,CASSSFRDRGATNEKLFF,TGCGCCAGCAGCTCATTCCGGGACAGGGGCGCAACTAATGAAAAACTGTTTTTT
.,TRBJ2-3,TRBD1,TRBV24-1,CATGTGGADTQYF,TGTGCCACCGGGACAGGGGGCGCGGATACGCAGTATTTT
.,TRBJ1-3,.,TRBV4-1,CASSQDRGESATRNGNTIYF,TGCGCCAGCAGCCAAGATCGCGGGGAGAGCGCGACCCGGAATGGAAACACCATATATTTT
.,TRBJ2-7,.,TRBV4-1,CASSQVRGREQYF,TGCGCCAGCAGCCAAGTGCGGGGGCGGGAGCAGTACTTC
few,TRBJ2-1,.,TRBV4-1,CASSPARGADEQFF,TGCGCCAGCAGTCCCGCCCGGGGGGCCGATGAGCAGTTCTTC